The TCR beta chain under discussion was sequenced for a study of shared clonotypes between healthy human individuals. Looking at the study overall: Each donor's CD8 memory used one plate, CD8 naive two, each CD4 subset three.

Germline lookup yields CDR1 SGHTS and CDR2 YDEGEE. CDR3 length: 16 residues. Trimming cost V 4 bases and J 6 bases; bases outside gene matches: 14. Study-wide points: Clonotypes shared by all four sorted-subset donors had higher generation probabilities than non-shared clonotypes.

Data came from immunoSEQ multiplex PCR; TCRdb stores just in-frame clones and leaves some out. The sample includes some 2,500,000 clones, under 95% of them seen just once. A word on this clone: Its antigen is undetermined.

Sequencing was performed on naive CD4+ T cells from PBMCs. Sample subset: CD45RA+ positively selected. The rearrangement joins TRBV5-8 to TRBJ2-7; 9 nucleotides agree with TRBD1. This TCR was sampled from a man between 18 and 35 years old in good health. Some clones in this sample may be carry-over from other donors' samples. The chain's CDR3 is CASSHVRTGDGSEQYF. The CDR3 DNA reads TGTGCCAGCAGCCATGTTAGGACAGGGGACGGGAGCGAGCAGTACTTC.